This T cell receptor beta chain was sequenced for a study of T cell repertoires in cytomegalovirus infection. As for the study in general: Recently identified HLA-C-restricted and well-studied HLA-B-restricted CMV epitopes were used. In public TCR beta signatures, there were indications of both CMV infection and matching HLA type. Study findings and constraints: HLA-C-restricted CMV-specific TCR beta clonotypes prevailed in the ex vivo response. The cumulative frequency of public TCR beta families distinguished individuals who carried CMV together with the relevant HLA.

The V end was cut by 2 bases, the J end by 0 bases, with 12 bases between. The germline gives CDR1 SGDLS, CDR2 YYNGEE. CDR3 size: 17 residues. Remarks on this clonotype: Antigen: not known.

From the reads, TCRdb called clonotypes with MiXCR, one entry per CDR3 protein. The sample yields hundreds of thousands of distinct CDR3 sequences, roughly 31% seen once. The starting material was cultured CD8+ T cells from PBMCs, obtained from culture after CMV antigen stimulation. This clonotype was sampled from a human donor in good health (CMV status not recorded). Some clones in this sample may be carry-over from other donors' samples. V is TRBV9 and J is TRBJ2-6; D is ambiguous. CDR3 nucleotides: TGTGCCAGCAGCGTCCCCTCACGGGTCTCTGGGGCCAACGTCCTGACTTTC. This translates into CASSVPSRVSGANVLTF.